This T cell receptor beta chain was documented in a study of control samples from healthy donors and cancer patients. Sequenced by immunoSEQ multiplex PCR; TCRdb stores in-frame clones only, minus some. The sample gives about 75,000 clones, 94% of which show up once; roughly 6.2% is in the top ten. Trimming took 5 bases from V and 2 from J, leaving 5 bases between them. The CDR3 has 12 amino acids. This clonotype originated in a woman aged 40 to 50 in good health. The sample consisted of blood. The gene calls are TRBV12-3 or TRBV12-4 and TRBJ2-3; D gene unclear. The CDR3 DNA sequence: TGTGCCAGCAGTCCTTACACAGATACGCAGTATTTT. Its translation: CASSPYTDTQYF.